This TCR beta chain is from a study of PD-L1 blockade in urothelial cancer. Study conclusions and caveats: At 3 weeks on treatment, tumor-associated clones expanded more with durable benefit.

Only in-frame clones appear in the TCRdb table, and some are missing; sequencing was by immunoSEQ multiplex PCR. This sample has some 47,000 clones, with approximately 82% found just once. With regard to this clone: What it binds is not known.

Trimming took 6 bases from V and 4 from J; bases not matched to a gene: 2. This CDR3 comprises 14 residues. Germline V lookup: CDR1 MDHEN, CDR2 SYDVKM. Locally advanced or metastatic urothelial carcinoma was diagnosed in the patients. This material consisted of PBMCs, taken around atezolizumab (anti-PD-L1) treatment. The TCR sequence derives from a man between 65 and 85 years old with urothelial cancer. The chain couples TRBV28 to TRBJ2-3; TRBD1 matches 12 bases. The CDR3 spells CASSRDRGPDTQYF. CDR3 DNA sequence: TGTGCCAGCAGCCGGGACAGGGGGCCAGATACGCAGTATTTT.